The 14 T cell receptor beta chains given below trace back to one sample, sequenced in a study of cytomegalovirus exposure and HLA in healthy donors. The PCR employed 60 Vbeta primers together with 13 Jbeta primers. Assay used: immunoSEQ multiplex PCR; TCRdb lists only in-frame clones, some missing. The table has under 200,000 clones, around 84% seen once. Sequencing was performed on PBMCs. The source is a woman aged 18-29 years in good health and CMV-seronegative.

As for this clone: One end of the junction varies from germline; a read error may be responsible. The chain couples TRBV7-7 to TRBJ1-1; TRBD1 is a possible D gene (5 bases). CDR1 and CDR2 from the germline V gene are SSHAT and FNYEAQ (reference sequence). The CDR3 has 16 amino acids. The CDR3 protein is CASSLVVPTGNTEAFF. CDR3 sequence (DNA): TGTGCTAGCAGCTTAGTGGTCCCTACAGGGAACACTGAAGCTTTCTTT.

The rearrangement uses TRBV18 and TRBJ2-2; D gene ambiguous. Germline CDR1 and CDR2: KGHSH and LQKENI. The CDR3 consists of 11 residues. Trimming shortened V by 4 bases and J by 6 bases, and 3 bases separated the two germline ends. The CDR3 sequence is CASSLSGELFF. DNA of the CDR3: TGTGCCAGCTCACTATCCGGGGAGCTGTTTTTT.

The J gene is TRBJ2-1, the V gene TRBV19, with D possibly being TRBD2 (5 bases). Germline lookup yields CDR1 LNHDA and CDR2 SQIVND (reference sequence). This CDR3 spans 16 amino acids. The ends were cut back, 4 bases at V and 2 bases at J, with 15 bases in the middle. CDR3 amino acids: CASSTRSGLAYNEQFF. The CDR3 coding sequence is TGTGCCAGTAGTACCCGGAGCGGCCTAGCCTACAATGAGCAGTTCTTC. Full variable domain (missing parts from reference TRBV19 and TRBJ2-1): DGGITQSPKYLFRKEGQNVTLSCEQNLNHDAMYWYRQDPGQGLRLIYYSQIVNDFQKGDIAEGYSVSREKKESFPLTVTSAQKNPTAFYLCASSTRSGLAYNEQFFGPGTRLTVL.

The chain joins TRBV10-3 to TRBJ2-2, with D perhaps matching TRBD2 (6 bases). Trimming shortened V by 6 bases and J by 3 bases, and 11 bases separated the two germline ends. The germline V gene has CDR1 ENHRY and CDR2 SYGVKD. This CDR3 comprises 14 residues. CDR3 protein: CAISRGAHTGELFF. Written as DNA, the CDR3 is TGTGCCATCAGCCGCGGGGCCCACACCGGGGAGCTGTTTTTT.

CDR3 sequence reads: CASAGGPNQPQHF. The CDR3 coding sequence is TGTGCCAGCGCAGGGGGCCCCAATCAGCCCCAGCATTTT. The rearrangement uses TRBV11-3 and TRBJ1-5, with 8 bases identical to TRBD1. Germline V gives CDR1 SGHNT, CDR2 YENEEA. V lost 8 bases, J lost 3 bases, and 3 bases stayed unmatched. The CDR3 has 13 amino acids.

CDR3 region: CSGGQGGNTEAFF. As DNA, the CDR3 is TGCAGCGGAGGACAGGGGGGGAACACTGAAGCTTTCTTT. The chain combines TRBV29-1 with TRBJ1-1, with 10 bases matching TRBD1. This CDR3 region has 13 residues. Germline CDR1 and CDR2: SQVTM and ANQGSEA. With 7 bases clipped from V and 1 base from J, the junction kept 3 bases outside the gene matches.

The chain has TRBV21-1 and TRBJ2-3; whether TRBD2, the table's D call, matches the DNA was not checked. TRBV21-1 is a pseudogene segment. This CDR3 is 18 amino acids long. The CDR3 protein is CASSSSRQAGVSRHTQYF. Written as DNA, the CDR3 is TGTGCCAGCTCCAGCTCGAGGCAAGCGGGAGTCTCGCGCCATACGCAGTATTTT.

The chain joins TRBV7-6 to TRBJ2-2; TRBD1 matches at 7 bases. The CDR3 extends over 18 amino acids. V shed 1 base and J 2 bases; nucleotides not matched to a gene: 10. CDR1 is SGHVS, CDR2 FNYEAQ, per germline. In DNA form, the CDR3 reads TGTGCCAGCAGCTTAGGCGGACCAGGGACAGAAAACACCGGGGAGCTGTTTTTT. It codes for CASSLGGPGTENTGELFF. The full variable domain, completed using reference TRBV7-6 and TRBJ2-2, is GAGVSQSPRYKVTKRGQDVALRCDPISGHVSLYWYRQALGQGPEFLTYFNYEAQQDKSGLPNDRFSAERPEGSISTLTIQRTEQRDSAMYRCASSLGGPGTENTGELFFGEGSRLTVL.

The rearrangement joins TRBV30 to TRBJ2-4, with TRBD1 matching 7 bases. Germline CDR1 GTSNPN, CDR2 SVGIG (reference sequence). V shed 8 bases and J 0 bases; nucleotides not matched to a gene: 10. This CDR3 has 15 amino acids. The DNA of the CDR3 is TGTGCCGCACGAGAGCAGGGGGTAGCCAAAAACATTCAGTACTTC. Translated: CAAREQGVAKNIQYF.

V gene TRBV18 combines with J gene TRBJ1-5; D might be TRBD1 (5 bases). The CDR3 runs to 15 residues. In germline, CDR1 is KGHSH, CDR2 LQKENI. Trimming cost V 1 base and J 7 bases, with 14 bases left between them. CDR3 in amino acids: CASSPQGAGAQPQHF. CDR3 bases: TGTGCCAGCTCACCACAAGGGGCAGGTGCCCAGCCCCAGCATTTT.

In this sample, this clone turned up a few times. The V call is TRBV5-4, the J call TRBJ1-1, with a possible D match to TRBD1 (6 bases). The CDR3 is 14 residues long. Per the germline V gene, CDR1 is SGHNT and CDR2 is YYREEE (reference sequence). Trimming shortened V by 3 bases and J by 3 bases, and 12 bases separated the two germline ends. In DNA, the CDR3 is TGTGCCAGCAGCTCGGGGGGGGCGTACACTGAAGCTTTCTTT. This codes for CASSSGGAYTEAFF. The whole variable domain, remainder taken from reference TRBV5-4 and TRBJ1-1, is ETGVTQSPTHLIKTRGQQVTLRCSSQSGHNTVSWYQQALGQGPQFIFQYYREEENGRGNFPPRFSGLQFPNYSSELNVNALELDDSALYLCASSSGGAYTEAFFGQGTRLTVV.

This chain uses TRBV5-1 with TRBJ2-2; 7 nucleotides align to TRBD2. CDR1 is SGHRS, CDR2 YFSETQ, per germline. The CDR3 is made up of 16 amino acids. V lost 4 bases, J lost 2 bases, and 8 bases stayed unmatched. CDR3 nucleotide sequence: TGCGCCAGCAGCCCCCAGCCGGGACTAAACACCGGGGAGCTGTTTTTT. This sequence encodes CASSPQPGLNTGELFF.

The V gene is TRBV5-6, the J gene TRBJ2-4; weak D call: TRBD1 (6 bases). CDR3 length: 16 amino acids. V was shortened by 0 bases and J by 4 bases, with 14 bases between the two germline ends. CDR1 and CDR2 (germline): SGHDT, YYEEEE. The CDR3 here is CASSLVVWTEKNIQYF. DNA for the CDR3: TGTGCCAGCAGCTTGGTTGTTTGGACAGAAAAAAACATTCAGTACTTC.

This clone has more than one count but fewer than ten. The chain has TRBV6-6 and TRBJ1-1; a possible D gene is TRBD1 (6 bases). The germline CDR1 and CDR2 sequences are MNHNY and SVGAGI (reference sequence). This CDR3 is 14 amino acids long. V was shortened by 7 bases and J by 4 bases, with 16 bases between the two germline ends. In DNA, the CDR3 is TGTGCCAGCACCCCCTATACAGGGCCCACTGAAGCTTTCTTT. This translates into CASTPYTGPTEAFF.